A single T cell receptor (beta chain) is shown here with its context. This clonotype was detected only a few times. Its antigen has not been determined. Base qualities were left out, and no much larger clone turns up one base away. V is shortened by 8 bases, J by 1 base, and the region joining them spans 14 bases. The cysteine opens and the phenylalanine closes a CDR3 of 14 amino acids. The entry retains the CDR3 DNA only, 42 bases that are in frame from base 1. The sample comes from a study of response to subunit inactivated influenza vaccine (dated by TCRdb to the late 2010s). Context from the whole study: To follow how T cells responded to a trivalent subunit inactivated influenza vaccine, the researchers relied on deep quantitative profiling of the T cell receptor repertoire. The paper's findings and limits, for the study overall: According to the authors, only a limited number of new T cells may be recruited by each seasonal influenza vaccination.

Library creation used RT-PCR. The reads were generated on an Illumina HiSeq 2500. TCRdb applied fastp at Q25 and MiXCR to the public reads, then kept only in-frame beta chains. Each entry is one CDR3 protein sequence, shown with its most common DNA and genes. This sample has around 570,000 distinct CDR3 sequences in its table, and 10% to 12% of those were observed once. More than 9.5% of the sample is held by the ten biggest clonotypes. These sequences were also reported in another study, on T cells expressing NK-cell markers. As the second publication notes: TCR beta cDNA libraries were prepared using 5'RACE template switching, which introduced a universal primer site and unique molecular identifiers. Under ten donors provided sorted CD3+CD56+NKG2C+, CD3+CD56+NKG2C- and CD3+CD56-NKG2C+ T-cell subsets, whose TCR beta-chain repertoires were profiled. Among the eight sequenced donors, seven were HCMV-seropositive and one was HCMV-seronegative. To restrict sorting to alphabetaTCR-expressing T cells, an anti-gammadeltaTCR antibody was added in several experiments. In five to seven donors, the dominant CD3+CD56+NKG2C+ clonotypes were found to rank among the top 10 CD8+ clonotypes and to make up about 1.0-7.5% of CD8+ T cells. Those dominant clonotypes were again the most abundant among CD3+CD56-NKG2C+ cells in a few donors, at about 28.3-65%. Whether the expanded NKG2C-expressing T cell clones were specific for HCMV antigens remained unclear. Randomly selected healthy volunteers, three men and five women, were used as the eight sequenced donors. A commercial ELISA kit detecting HCMV-specific IgG in serum was used to determine HCMV serostatus. Ficoll density gradient centrifugation was used to isolate peripheral blood mononuclear cells from blood. For roughly 6 donors, bulk peripheral blood T-cell repertoires were also sequenced from unsorted PBMC. Synthesis of cDNA was primed from the TCR beta constant segment and was followed by two consecutive PCR amplification steps. The libraries were sequenced on Illumina HiSeq 2000/2500, MiSeq or NextSeq, producing 2 x 150 bp reads. MIGEC handled demultiplexing of the reads and grouping by UMI, while MiTCR was used to assemble and quantify clonotypes. To remove erroneous sequences, TCR cDNA sequences were retained only when supported by two or more reads. Downstream repertoire analysis used the tcR package, and clonotypes were matched across fractions by CDR3 nucleotide sequence plus V segment. VDJmatch was used to annotate antigen specificity against VDJdb, with one amino acid substitution in CDR3 permitted.

Sequenced material: PBMCs from blood, taken on the day of vaccination. The origin of this receptor is a man aged 45-65 years who received an inactivated influenza vaccine. Donor details come from another sample of the same person, matched by shared clones. The chain uses TRBV12-3 or TRBV12-4 and TRBJ1-1; TRBD1 is possibly the D segment (5 matching bases). The CDR3 loop reads CASSWGGSNTEAFF. The sequence in DNA is TGTGCCAGCTCCTGGGGGGGTTCGAACACTGAAGCTTTCTTT.